One and the same sample provided the 6 T cell receptor beta chains below, sequenced in a study of T cell repertoires in cytomegalovirus infection. One entry per CDR3 protein results from TCRdb running MiXCR on the reads. Among around 440,000 distinct CDR3 sequences listed, 11% were seen once. The sequenced sample was PBMCs. Source of these receptors: a human donor in good health (CMV status not recorded). Some clones in this sample may be carry-over from other donors' samples.

At least ten counts were recorded for this clonotype. The genes are TRBV7-2 and TRBJ2-1, with a possible D match to TRBD2 (6 bases). CDR3 length: 15 residues. Germline V gives CDR1 SGHTA, CDR2 FQGNSA. Trimming removed 5 bases from V and 6 bases from J, with 17 bases in between. The CDR3 region is CASSQEASVSNEQFF. The DNA of the CDR3 is TGTGCCAGCAGCCAAGAGGCTAGCGTATCCAATGAGCAGTTCTTC.

This clonotype was seen ten or more times. This rearrangement joins TRBV28 to TRBJ1-2, with D tentatively TRBD1 (5 bases). The CDR3 has 13 amino acids. Germline CDR1 MDHEN, CDR2 SYDVKM. The ends were cut back, 6 bases at V and 8 bases at J, with 16 bases in the middle. CDR3 bases: TGTGCCAGCAGAATCCTCTGGGGGGACGGCTACACCTTC. Translating it yields CASRILWGDGYTF.

The V gene is TRBV4-1, the J gene TRBJ1-5, with 7 bases fitting TRBD1. With V trimmed by 0 bases and J by 3 bases, 17 bases remained unmatched. The V gene's germline CDR1 is MGHRA and CDR2 YSYEKL. CDR3 size: 20 residues. CDR3: CASSQEGGRGWGGVNQPQHF. DNA for the CDR3: TGCGCCAGCAGCCAAGAGGGTGGCAGGGGGTGGGGGGGAGTCAATCAGCCCCAGCATTTT.

The J gene is TRBJ2-2, the V gene TRBV29-1; the match to TRBD1 covers 9 bases. Germline V gives CDR1 SQVTM, CDR2 ANQGSEA. CDR3 length: 14 amino acids. This CDR3 reads CTRDRVSITGELFF. The CDR3 DNA follows: TGCACCCGGGACAGGGTGTCGATTACCGGGGAGCTGTTTTTT.

This clonotype was observed at least ten times. This rearrangement joins TRBV29-1 to TRBJ1-3; 10 bases fit TRBD1. Germline-derived CDR1 and CDR2 are SQVTM and ANQGSEA. V shed 7 bases, J shed 0 bases, and the junction held 15 bases outside the gene matches. The length of the CDR3 is 18 residues. DNA for the CDR3: TGCAGCGCAACTACCCCGGGACAGGGGATAAGCTCTGGAAACACCATATATTTT. Protein: CSATTPGQGISSGNTIYF.

This clonotype was recorded many times. The J gene is TRBJ1-3, the V gene TRBV7-2; D not resolved. Germline assignment: CDR1 SGHTA and CDR2 FQGNSA. CDR3 length equals 14 residues. Trimming removed 5 bases at V and 3 bases at J, with 11 bases between. The CDR3 reads CASSENQNGNTIYF. In nucleotides, the CDR3 is TGTGCCAGCAGCGAAAACCAGAATGGAAACACCATATATTTT. Combining the CDR3 with reference TRBV7-2 and TRBJ1-3 gives the whole variable domain GAGVSQSPSNKVTEKGKDVELRCDPISGHTALYWYRQSLGQGLEFLIYFQGNSAPDKSGLPSDRFSAERTGGSVSTLTIQRTQQEDSAVYLCASSENQNGNTIYFGEGSWLTVV.